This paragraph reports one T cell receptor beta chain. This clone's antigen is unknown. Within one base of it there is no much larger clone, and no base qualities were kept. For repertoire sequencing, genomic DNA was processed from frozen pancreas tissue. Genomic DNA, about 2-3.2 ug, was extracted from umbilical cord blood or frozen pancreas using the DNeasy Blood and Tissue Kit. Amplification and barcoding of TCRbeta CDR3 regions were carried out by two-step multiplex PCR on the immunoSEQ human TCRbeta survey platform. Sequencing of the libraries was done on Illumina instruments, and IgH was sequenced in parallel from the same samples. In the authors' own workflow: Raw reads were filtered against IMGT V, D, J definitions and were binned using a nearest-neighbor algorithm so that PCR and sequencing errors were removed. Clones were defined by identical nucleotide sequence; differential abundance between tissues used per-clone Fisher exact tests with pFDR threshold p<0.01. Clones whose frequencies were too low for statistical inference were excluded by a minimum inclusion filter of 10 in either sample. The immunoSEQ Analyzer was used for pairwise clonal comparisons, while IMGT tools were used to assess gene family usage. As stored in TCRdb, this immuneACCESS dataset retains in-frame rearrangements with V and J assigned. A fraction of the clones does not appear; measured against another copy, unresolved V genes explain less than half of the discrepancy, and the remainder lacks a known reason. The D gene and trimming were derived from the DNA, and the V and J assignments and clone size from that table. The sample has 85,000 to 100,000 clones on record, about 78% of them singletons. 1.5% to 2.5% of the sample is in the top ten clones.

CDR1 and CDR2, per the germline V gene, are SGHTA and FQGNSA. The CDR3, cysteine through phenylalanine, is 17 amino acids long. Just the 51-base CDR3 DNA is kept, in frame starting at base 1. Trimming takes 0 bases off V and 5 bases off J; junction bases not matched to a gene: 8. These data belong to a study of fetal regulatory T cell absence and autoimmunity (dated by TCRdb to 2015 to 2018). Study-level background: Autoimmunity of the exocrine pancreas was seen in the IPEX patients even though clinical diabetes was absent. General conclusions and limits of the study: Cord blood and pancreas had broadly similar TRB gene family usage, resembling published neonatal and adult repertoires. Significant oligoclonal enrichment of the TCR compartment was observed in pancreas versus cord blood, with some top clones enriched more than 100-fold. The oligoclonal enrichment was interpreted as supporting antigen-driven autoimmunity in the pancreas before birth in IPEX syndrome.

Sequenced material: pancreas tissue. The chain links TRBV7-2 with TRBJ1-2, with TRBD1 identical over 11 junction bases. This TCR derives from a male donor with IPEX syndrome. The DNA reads TGTGCCAGCAGCTTAGCGTCCGGGACAGGGGGTCGTTATGGCTACACCTTC. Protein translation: CASSLASGTGGRYGYTF.